This T cell receptor (beta chain) was retrieved from a study of blood T cell repertoires in COVID-19. For the study at large: Acute and convalescent COVID-19 samples came from the United States, Italy and Spain. PBMCs, B-cell-depleted T cells, or T cells were the source of the cDNA or gDNA that made up the material.

Produced via immunoSEQ multiplex PCR; TCRdb's table is partial and in-frame only. The sample yields 200,000 to 250,000 clones, about nine tenths seen once. This CDR3 has 17 amino acids. V dropped 0 bases and J dropped 1; count of bases not matched to a gene: 3. Germline CDR1 is SGHRS and CDR2 is YFSETQ. The sample consisted of peripheral blood. The chain links TRBV5-1 to TRBJ2-3; 12 bases agree with TRBD2. This receptor was identified in a man older than 75 with acute or convalescent COVID-19. The CDR3 here is CASSLGLAGAGTDTQYF. In DNA form, the CDR3 reads TGCGCCAGCAGCTTGGGACTAGCGGGAGCGGGCACAGATACGCAGTATTTT.